A selection of T cell receptor beta chains follows, all from one sample in a study of patients and donors after allogeneic stem cell transplantation. TCRdb fed the RT-PCR reads into MiXCR, producing one record per CDR3 protein. This sample has about 90,000 distinct CDR3 sequences; roughly 52% occur once, and the top ten carry about 64%. Sequences were obtained from blood, either unsorted or a sorted T cell fraction (not recorded which). These receptors all stem from a human donor who was either an allogeneic HSCT recipient or a stem cell or donor lymphocyte infusion donor (not recorded which). It is not recorded whose cells these are; they may come from a transplant donor. Both conserved end residues are part of each CDR3. A D gene is named only where the DNA matches it firmly. Clone size is given for some rows only: seen once, a few or many times, or a class if the clone is expanded.

>.|TRBJ1-1|TRBV29-1|.
TGCAGCGTCTCAGGGTGGCTAACTGAAGCTTTCTTT
CSVSGWLTEAFF
>.|TRBJ1-2|TRBV12-3/TRBV12-4|.
TGTGCCAGCAGTCTTCTACTCAGGGCTAACTATGGCTACACCTTC
CASSLLLRANYGYTF
>.|TRBJ1-1|TRBV25-1|.
TGTGCCAGCAGTGAACGAGGGGCGGGCACTGAAGCTTTCTTT
CASSERGAGTEAFF
>.|TRBJ2-3|TRBV7-9|TRBD1
TGTGCCAGCAGCCGGCAGGGGGTTTACTCAGATACGCAGTATTTT
CASSRQGVYSDTQYF
>.|TRBJ1-2|TRBV20-1|.
TGCAGTGCTCAGACGGGAACCAACTATGGCTACACCTTC
CSAQTGTNYGYTF
>.|TRBJ1-1|TRBV3-1|.
TGTGCCAGCAGCATTAACTCAGGGCTAACTGAAGCTTTCTTT
CASSINSGLTEAFF
>.|TRBJ1-2|TRBV6-5|.
TGTGCCAGCAGTTGGGCCTATGGCTACACCTTC
CASSWAYGYTF
>.|TRBJ1-3|TRBV4-2|.
TGTGCCAGCAGCCAAGACCTATGGGGGAACACCATATATTTT
CASSQDLWGNTIYF
>.|TRBJ1-6|TRBV4-2|TRBD1
TGTGCCAGCAGCCAAGACAGGGGGCGCGGGGATTCACCCCTCCACTTT
CASSQDRGRGDSPLHF
>few|TRBJ1-2|TRBV2|.
TGTGCCAGCAGGGCCGGGCCCTATCTTAACTATGGCTACACCTTC
CASRAGPYLNYGYTF
>few|TRBJ1-5|TRBV5-5|.
TGTGCCAGCAGCTCCCTAGATCAGCCCCAGCATTTT
CASSSLDQPQHF
>.|TRBJ1-5|TRBV7-8|.
TGTGCCAGCAGCTCCGGACAATACCCCAATCAGCCCCAGCATTTT
CASSSGQYPNQPQHF
>.|TRBJ2-2|TRBV29-1|.
TGCAGCGCGGGACATCCGAACACCGGGGAGCTGTTTTTT
CSAGHPNTGELFF
>.|TRBJ1-3|TRBV12-3/TRBV12-4|.
TGTGCCAGCAGTTCTTACGAGGAAGGAAACACCATATATTTT
CASSSYEEGNTIYF
>few|TRBJ1-6|TRBV7-9|.
TGTGCCAGCAGCTTAGGACAGCTAAAGCCACCCCTCCACTTT
CASSLGQLKPPLHF
>.|TRBJ2-3|TRBV29-1|.
TGCAGCGTCGCGGACCTTTGGGGCACAGATACGCAGTATTTT
CSVADLWGTDTQYF
>few|TRBJ1-6|TRBV12-3/TRBV12-4|.
TGTGCCAGCAGTTTCAGGGTTTCGGCGAATTCACCCCTCCACTTT
CASSFRVSANSPLHF
>once|TRBJ2-2|TRBV12-3/TRBV12-4|.
TGTGCCAGCAGTTTGTCTACGAACACCGGGGAGCTGTTTTTT
CASSLSTNTGELFF
>.|TRBJ1-1|TRBV27|TRBD1
TGTGCCAGCAGTTTATCGGGACAGGGAAGCACTGAAGCTTTCTTT
CASSLSGQGSTEAFF
>few|TRBJ1-4|TRBV5-1|.
TGCGCCAGCAGCTTGGAACAGGCAACTAATGAAAAACTGTTTTTT
CASSLEQATNEKLFF
>few|TRBJ1-4|TRBV28|.
TGTGCCAGCAGTTTGGCTGGAAGAGGCAAACTGTTTTTT
CASSLAGRGKLFF
>.|TRBJ1-5|TRBV29-1|TRBD1
TGCAGCGTTGGGGACAGGGCGACTCCTAATCAGCCCCAGCATTTT
CSVGDRATPNQPQHF
>.|TRBJ2-3|TRBV20-1|TRBD1
TGCAGTGCCGAGGGACAGGGGAGCACAGATACGCAGTATTTT
CSAEGQGSTDTQYF
>.|TRBJ1-2|TRBV7-9|.
TGTGCCAGCAGCTTAGGGGGACCAGGCTATGGCTACACCTTC
CASSLGGPGYGYTF
>few|TRBJ1-1|TRBV6-5|.
TGTGCCAGCAGTTACCGTTCGGGGGACACTGAAGCTTTCTTT
CASSYRSGDTEAFF
>.|TRBJ1-5|TRBV18|TRBD1
TGTGCCAGCTCACCACGGGACAGTGGTGTGCCCCAGCATTTT
CASSPRDSGVPQHF
>few|TRBJ1-2|TRBV12-3/TRBV12-4|.
TGTGCCAGCAGTTCAACCAAGGGAAGAGGGTATGGCTACACCTTC
CASSSTKGRGYGYTF
>.|TRBJ2-3|TRBV4-3|.
TGCGCCAGCAGCCTTGAGAGGGAGCTGAGCACAGATACGCAGTATTTT
CASSLERELSTDTQYF
>.|TRBJ1-5|TRBV4-1|.
TGCGCCAGCAGCCAAGGCGAACTTTCCAGTCAGCCCCAGCATTTT
CASSQGELSSQPQHF
>.|TRBJ1-1|TRBV28|.
TGTGCCAGCAGTTTATCGACTGAAGCTTTCTTT
CASSLSTEAFF
>.|TRBJ2-3|TRBV4-3|TRBD2
TGCGCCAGCAGCCAAGAGGGGAGGGGACCCACAGATACGCAGTATTTT
CASSQEGRGPTDTQYF
>few|TRBJ1-1|TRBV4-3|.
TGCGCCAGCAGCCAAGATCTACAGGGAGGGACTGAAGCTTTCTTT
CASSQDLQGGTEAFF
>.|TRBJ1-3|TRBV2|.
TGTGCCAGCAGTGAGACACTCTCTGGAAACACCATATATTTT
CASSETLSGNTIYF
>.|TRBJ2-2|TRBV28|.
TGTGCCAGCAGTGCCAGGAACACCGGGGAGCTGTTTTTT
CASSARNTGELFF
>.|TRBJ1-1|TRBV12-3/TRBV12-4|.
TGTGCCAGCAGTTTATCGTACACTGAAGCTTTCTTT
CASSLSYTEAFF
>.|TRBJ2-5|TRBV28|.
TGTGCCAGCAGTTTATTGACAGAAGGGGCGGAGACCCAGTACTTC
CASSLLTEGAETQYF
>few|TRBJ1-3|TRBV20-1|TRBD1
TGCAGTGCCCGGACAGGGGCGCTTGGAGGGAACACCATATATTTT
CSARTGALGGNTIYF
>few|TRBJ1-2|TRBV27|.
TGTGCCAGCACCCCCAAACAGGGTAGTAACTATGGCTACACCTTC
CASTPKQGSNYGYTF
>.|TRBJ2-1|TRBV7-2|TRBD2
TGCGCCAGCAGCCGAGGGACTAGCGTCAACAATGAGCAGTTCTTC
CASSRGTSVNNEQFF
>.|TRBJ1-2|TRBV14|.
TGTGCCAGCAGCCCCCTTTTAGGTCCTCAACCCCTCTATGGCTACACCTTC
CASSPLLGPQPLYGYTF
>.|TRBJ1-2|TRBV29-1|.
TGCAGCGTTGAAGGCAGGGGCGGAGGCTACACCTTC
CSVEGRGGGYTF
>.|TRBJ1-2|TRBV2|TRBD1
TGTGCCAGCTCAAAACAGGGGGGTGATGGCTACACCTTC
CASSKQGGDGYTF
>.|TRBJ2-7|TRBV27|.
TGTGCCAGCAGTTCGGTCGCCTCCCCCGAGCAGTACTTC
CASSSVASPEQYF
>.|TRBJ1-4|TRBV7-2|TRBD1
TGTGCCAGCAGCTTAGCTTGGACAGGGGAAAAACTGTTTTTT
CASSLAWTGEKLFF
>.|TRBJ1-4|TRBV4-3|.
TGCGCCAGCAGCCAAGCGGTTACCGCCTTGGGCGAAAAACTGTTTTTT
CASSQAVTALGEKLFF
>.|TRBJ2-1|TRBV4-3|.
TGCGCCAGCAGCCAAGACGCTAGGAGCGATGAGCAGTTCTTC
CASSQDARSDEQFF
>.|TRBJ1-5|TRBV5-6|.
TGTGCCAGCAGTTTACGGCCCGATCAGCCCCAGCATTTT
CASSLRPDQPQHF
>few|TRBJ1-2|TRBV5-1|.
TGCGCCAGCAGCTTGGCTGGGTTCCATCGGTATGGCTACACCTTC
CASSLAGFHRYGYTF
>few|TRBJ1-2|TRBV28|.
TGTGCCAGCAGTTTCTGGGGGGAGAAGAGTAACTATGGCTACACCTTC
CASSFWGEKSNYGYTF
>.|TRBJ2-7|TRBV28|.
TGTGCCAGCAGTTACGGTCCCCGCGAGCAGTACTTC
CASSYGPREQYF
>few|TRBJ1-6|TRBV4-2|.
TGTGCCAGCAGCCAGGGTCATGACTCGAGCTCCTATAATTCACCCCTCCACTTT
CASSQGHDSSSYNSPLHF
>.|TRBJ1-6|TRBV7-2|.
TGTGCCAGCAGCTCCTGGCCCTCACCCCTCCACTTT
CASSSWPSPLHF
>.|TRBJ1-2|TRBV29-1|.
TGCAGCGTTGCCGACGGAGGCTACACCTTC
CSVADGGYTF